This is a list of T cell receptor beta chains from one sample in a study of blood T cell repertoires in COVID-19. Data came from immunoSEQ multiplex PCR; TCRdb stores just in-frame clones and leaves some out. The top ten clones hold approximately 7.4% of a sample with 200,000 to 250,000 clones, 65% to 90% of them seen once. The sample taken for sequencing was peripheral blood. The receptor source for this set is a woman aged 50 to 60 with acute or convalescent COVID-19. Both conserved end residues are part of each CDR3. Fields, in order: V gene, clone size, J gene, D gene, CDR3 protein, CDR3 DNA. D genes are given only for firm matches. Some rows have no size entry. The others give once, few or many, or a class for an expanded clone.

v_call: TRBV19; clone_size: .; j_call: TRBJ1-2; d_call: .; cdr3_aa: CASSMEGRHGYTF; cdr3_nt: TGTGCCAGTAGTATGGAGGGGCGTCATGGCTACACCTTC
v_call: TRBV7-9; clone_size: .; j_call: TRBJ2-3; d_call: .; cdr3_aa: CASSLVLHTQYF; cdr3_nt: TGTGCCAGCAGCTTAGTTCTTCATACGCAGTATTTT
v_call: TRBV5-1; clone_size: .; j_call: TRBJ2-7; d_call: TRBD2; cdr3_aa: CASSPQAGVGSYEQYF; cdr3_nt: TGCGCCAGCAGCCCCCAAGCGGGAGTGGGTAGCTACGAGCAGTACTTC
v_call: TRBV6-5; clone_size: .; j_call: TRBJ1-6; d_call: .; cdr3_aa: CASSLGQGLDRNF; cdr3_nt: TGTGCCAGCAGCCTCGGGCAGGGGCTTGATCGGAACTTT
v_call: TRBV6-5; clone_size: few; j_call: TRBJ2-6; d_call: .; cdr3_aa: CASSYWQGTGANVLTF; cdr3_nt: TGTGCCAGCAGTTACTGGCAGGGGACTGGGGCCAACGTCCTGACTTTC
v_call: TRBV5-6; clone_size: .; j_call: TRBJ2-2; d_call: TRBD1; cdr3_aa: CASSLGQGYIGELFF; cdr3_nt: TGTGCCAGCAGCTTGGGACAGGGGTACATCGGGGAGCTGTTTTTT
v_call: TRBV25-1; clone_size: .; j_call: TRBJ1-5; d_call: .; cdr3_aa: CASSEFEPQHF; cdr3_nt: TGTGCCAGCAGTGAATTCGAGCCCCAGCATTTT
v_call: TRBV27; clone_size: .; j_call: TRBJ2-3; d_call: TRBD1; cdr3_aa: CASGDRGLSDTQYF; cdr3_nt: TGTGCCAGCGGGGACAGGGGGCTTTCAGATACGCAGTATTTT
v_call: TRBV11-2; clone_size: .; j_call: TRBJ2-3; d_call: .; cdr3_aa: CASSLSRSTDTQYF; cdr3_nt: TGTGCCAGCAGCTTAAGTCGGAGCACAGATACGCAGTATTTT
v_call: TRBV2; clone_size: once; j_call: TRBJ1-3; d_call: .; cdr3_aa: CASSVRGDGNTIYF; cdr3_nt: TGTGCCAGCAGTGTGCGGGGGGACGGAAACACCATATATTTT
v_call: TRBV12-5; clone_size: once; j_call: TRBJ2-2; d_call: .; cdr3_aa: CASGLVRVRPSHRGAVF; cdr3_nt: TGTGCTAGTGGTTTGGTACGTGTCAGGCCTAGCCACCGGGGAGCTGTTTTT
v_call: TRBV30; clone_size: .; j_call: TRBJ1-2; d_call: .; cdr3_aa: CAWRWRGSYTF; cdr3_nt: TGTGCCTGGAGATGGCGAGGGAGCTACACCTTC